The 5 T cell receptor beta chains reported below all come from one sample, sequenced in a study of shared clonotypes between healthy human individuals. The repertoire was sequenced with immunoSEQ multiplex PCR; TCRdb's copy has only in-frame clones and lacks some. The sample carries about 1.5 million clones, approximately 98% recorded once. Sequencing used naive CD4+ T cells sorted from blood. As for subset: CD45RA+ positively selected. The receptor source for this set is a man aged 30 to 39 in good health.

This chain uses TRBV10-3 with TRBJ2-7, with D possibly TRBD2 on 6 matching bases. The CDR3 length is 13 residues. Trimming stripped 6 bases from V and 6 bases from J, with 15 bases between. Germline assignment: CDR1 ENHRY and CDR2 SYGVKD. DNA for the CDR3: TGTGCCATCAGCCGGGGACTTTCCGTCGAGCAGTACTTC. Residues: CAISRGLSVEQYF.

Notes on this clone: One end of the junction is discordant with germline, which a read error may explain. This chain joins TRBV7-7 and TRBJ2-1; the match to TRBD2 covers 8 bases. Per germline, CDR1 SSHAT and CDR2 FNYEAQ (reference sequence). There are 15 residues in the CDR3. This CDR3 is CASSSTSGNINEQFF. The CDR3 nucleotides read TGTGCTAGCAGCTCTACTAGCGGAAACATCAATGAGCAGTTCTTC.

This rearrangement joins TRBV2 to TRBJ2-2; tentatively, D is TRBD1 (7 bases). Between the trimmed V and J ends, which lost 3 bases and 14 bases, there was a span of 19 bases. This CDR3 has 14 amino acids. Germline CDR1 reads SNHLY; CDR2 reads FYNNEI. The CDR3 DNA reads TGTGCCAGCAGTGATATGGAGGGGGCTTCGTTCCTGTTTTTT. Amino acid sequence: CASSDMEGASFLFF. Looking up the rest from reference TRBV2 and TRBJ2-2 gives the full variable domain: EPEVTQTPSHQVTQMGQEVILRCVPISNHLYFYWYRQILGQKVEFLVSFYNNEISEKSEIFDDQFSVERPDGSNFTLKIRSTKLEDSAMYFCASSDMEGASFLFFGEGSRLTVL.

The chain is built from TRBV19 and TRBJ1-5; maybe TRBD1 (5 bases). The CDR3 has 13 amino acids. With 5 bases removed from V and 5 bases from J, the gap between germline ends came to 10 bases. CDR1 and CDR2 from the germline V gene are LNHDA and SQIVND (reference sequence). In DNA, the CDR3 is TGTGCCAGTAGTTTTGACAGAGATCAGCCCCAGCATTTT. Translated: CASSFDRDQPQHF.

Here the CDR3 reads CASSPYRAPTRFYNEQFF. CDR3 bases: TGTGCCAGCAGCCCATATCGGGCACCGACTCGATTCTACAATGAGCAGTTCTTC. The chain joins TRBV7-2 to TRBJ2-1; no reliable D call. CDR3 length: 18 amino acids. The germline V gene encodes CDR1 SGHTA and CDR2 FQGNSA. V was trimmed by 5 bases and J by 3 bases, leaving 23 bases between them.